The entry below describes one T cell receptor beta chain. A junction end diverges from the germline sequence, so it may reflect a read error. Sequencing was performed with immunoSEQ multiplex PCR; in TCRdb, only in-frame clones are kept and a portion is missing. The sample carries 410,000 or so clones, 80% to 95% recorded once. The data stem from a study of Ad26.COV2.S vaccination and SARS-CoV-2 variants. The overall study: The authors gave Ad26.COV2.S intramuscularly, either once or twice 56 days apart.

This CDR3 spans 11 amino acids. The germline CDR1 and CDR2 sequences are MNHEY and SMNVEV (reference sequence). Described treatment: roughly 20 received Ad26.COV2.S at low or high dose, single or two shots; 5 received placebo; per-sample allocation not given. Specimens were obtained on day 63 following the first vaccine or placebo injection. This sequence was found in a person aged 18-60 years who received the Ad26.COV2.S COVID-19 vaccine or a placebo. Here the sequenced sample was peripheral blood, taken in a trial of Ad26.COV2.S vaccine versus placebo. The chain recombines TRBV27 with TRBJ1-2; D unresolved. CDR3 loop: CASSSSTGFAF. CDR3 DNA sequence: TGTGCCAGCAGTTCGTCGACTGGGTTTGCCTTC.